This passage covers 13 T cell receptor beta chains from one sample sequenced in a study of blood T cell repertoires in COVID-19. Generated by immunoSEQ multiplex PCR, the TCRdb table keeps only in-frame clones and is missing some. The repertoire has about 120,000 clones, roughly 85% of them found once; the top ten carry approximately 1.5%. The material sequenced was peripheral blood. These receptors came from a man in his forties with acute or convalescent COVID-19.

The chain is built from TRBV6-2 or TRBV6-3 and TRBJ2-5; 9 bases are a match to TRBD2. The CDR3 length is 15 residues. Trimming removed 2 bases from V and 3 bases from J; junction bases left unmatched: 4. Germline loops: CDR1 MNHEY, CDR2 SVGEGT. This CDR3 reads CASSYLAGGKETQYF. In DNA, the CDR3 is TGTGCCAGCAGTTACCTGGCGGGGGGGAAAGAGACCCAGTACTTC.

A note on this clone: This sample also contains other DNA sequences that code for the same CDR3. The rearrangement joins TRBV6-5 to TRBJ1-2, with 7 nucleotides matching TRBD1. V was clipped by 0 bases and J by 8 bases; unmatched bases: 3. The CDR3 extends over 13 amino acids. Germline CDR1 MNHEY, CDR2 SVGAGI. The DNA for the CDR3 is TGTGCCAGCAGTTACTCGACAGGGAGAGGCTACACCTTC. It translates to CASSYSTGRGYTF.

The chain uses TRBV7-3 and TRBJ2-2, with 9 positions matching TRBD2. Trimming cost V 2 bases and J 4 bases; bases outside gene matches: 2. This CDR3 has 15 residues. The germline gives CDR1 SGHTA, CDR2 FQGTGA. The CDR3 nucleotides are TGTGCCAGCAGCTTAGTACTAGCGGGCACCGGGGAGCTGTTTTTT. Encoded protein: CASSLVLAGTGELFF. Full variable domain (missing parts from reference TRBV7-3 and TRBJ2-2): GAGVSQTPSNKVTEKGKYVELRCDPISGHTALYWYRQSLGQGPEFLIYFQGTGAADDSGLPNDRFFAVRPEGSVSTLKIQRTERGDSAVYLCASSLVLAGTGELFFGEGSRLTVL.

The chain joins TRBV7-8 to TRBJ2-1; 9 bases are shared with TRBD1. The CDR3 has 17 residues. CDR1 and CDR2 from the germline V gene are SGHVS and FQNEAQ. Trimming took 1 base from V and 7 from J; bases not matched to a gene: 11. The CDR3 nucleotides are TGTGCCAGCAGCTTAGTCCCCCCGGGACAGGGTAAGAATGAGCAGTTCTTC. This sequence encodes CASSLVPPGQGKNEQFF. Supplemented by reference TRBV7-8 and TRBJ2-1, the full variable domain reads GAGVSQSPRYKVAKRGQDVALRCDPISGHVSLFWYQQALGQGPEFLTYFQNEAQLDKSGLPSDRFFAERPEGSVSTLKIQRTQQEDSAVYLCASSLVPPGQGKNEQFFGPGTRLTVL.

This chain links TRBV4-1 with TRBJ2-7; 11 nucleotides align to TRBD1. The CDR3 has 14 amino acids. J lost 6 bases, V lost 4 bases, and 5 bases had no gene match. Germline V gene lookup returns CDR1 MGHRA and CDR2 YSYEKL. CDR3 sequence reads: CASSRAGTGGEQYF. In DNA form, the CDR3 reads TGCGCCAGCAGCCGCGCCGGGACAGGGGGCGAGCAGTACTTC.

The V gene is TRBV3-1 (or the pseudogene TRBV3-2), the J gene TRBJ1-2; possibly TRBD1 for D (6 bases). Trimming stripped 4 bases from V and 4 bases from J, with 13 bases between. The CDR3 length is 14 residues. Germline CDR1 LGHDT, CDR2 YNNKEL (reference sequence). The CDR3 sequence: CASSPGQRFYGYTF. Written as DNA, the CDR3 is TGTGCCAGCAGCCCCGGACAGCGGTTCTATGGCTACACCTTC.

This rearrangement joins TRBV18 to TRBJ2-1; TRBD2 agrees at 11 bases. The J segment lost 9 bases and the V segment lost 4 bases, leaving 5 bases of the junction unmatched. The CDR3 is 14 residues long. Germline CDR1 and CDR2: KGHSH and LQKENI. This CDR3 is CASSQLAGAGEQFF. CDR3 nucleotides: TGTGCCAGCTCACAACTAGCGGGGGCGGGTGAGCAGTTCTTC.

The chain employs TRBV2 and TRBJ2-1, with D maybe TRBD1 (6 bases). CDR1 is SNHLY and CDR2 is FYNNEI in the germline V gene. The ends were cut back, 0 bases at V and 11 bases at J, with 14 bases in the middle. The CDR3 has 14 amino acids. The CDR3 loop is CASSEARMGAKQFF. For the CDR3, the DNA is TGTGCCAGCAGTGAAGCGCGAATGGGGGCTAAGCAGTTCTTC. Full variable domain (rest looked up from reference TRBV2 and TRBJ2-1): EPEVTQTPSHQVTQMGQEVILRCVPISNHLYFYWYRQILGQKVEFLVSFYNNEISEKSEIFDDQFSVERPDGSNFTLKIRSTKLEDSAMYFCASSEARMGAKQFFGPGTRLTVL.

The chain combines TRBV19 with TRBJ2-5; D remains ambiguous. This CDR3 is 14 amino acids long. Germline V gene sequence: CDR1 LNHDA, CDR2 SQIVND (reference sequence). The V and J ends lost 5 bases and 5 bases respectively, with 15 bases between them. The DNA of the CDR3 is TGTGCCAGTAGTGGGCCGACGCGAACGGAGACCCAGTACTTC. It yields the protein CASSGPTRTETQYF.

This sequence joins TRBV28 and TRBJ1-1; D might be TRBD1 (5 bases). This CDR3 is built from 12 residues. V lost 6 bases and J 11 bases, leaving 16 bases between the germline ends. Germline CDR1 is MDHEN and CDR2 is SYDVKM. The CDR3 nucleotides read TGTGCCAGCAGATTAAAGGGGAAATCGGCTTTCTTT. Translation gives CASRLKGKSAFF. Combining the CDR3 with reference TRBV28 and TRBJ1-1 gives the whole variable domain DVKVTQSSRYLVKRTGEKVFLECVQDMDHENMFWYRQDPGLGLRLIYFSYDVKMKEKGDIPEGYSVSREKKERFSLILESASTNQTSMYLCASRLKGKSAFFGQGTRLTVV.

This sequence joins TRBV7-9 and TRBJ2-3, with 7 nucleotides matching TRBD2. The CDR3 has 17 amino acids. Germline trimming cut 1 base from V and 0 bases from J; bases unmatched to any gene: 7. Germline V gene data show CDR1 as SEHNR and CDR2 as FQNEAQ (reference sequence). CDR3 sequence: CASSLEGTTLSTDTQYF. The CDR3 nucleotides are TGTGCCAGCAGCTTAGAAGGGACTACCCTTAGCACAGATACGCAGTATTTT. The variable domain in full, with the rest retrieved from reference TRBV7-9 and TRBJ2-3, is DTGVSQNPRHKITKRGQNVTFRCDPISEHNRLYWYRQTLGQGPEFLTYFQNEAQLEKSRLLSDRFSAERPKGSFSTLEIQRTEQGDSAMYLCASSLEGTTLSTDTQYFGPGTRLTVL.

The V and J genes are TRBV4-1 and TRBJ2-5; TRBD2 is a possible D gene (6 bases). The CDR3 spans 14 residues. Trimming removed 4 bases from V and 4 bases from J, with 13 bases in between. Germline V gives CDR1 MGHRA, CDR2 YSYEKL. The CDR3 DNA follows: TGCGCCAGCAGCCTCGGGCGGGACGGAGAGACCCAGTACTTC. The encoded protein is CASSLGRDGETQYF.

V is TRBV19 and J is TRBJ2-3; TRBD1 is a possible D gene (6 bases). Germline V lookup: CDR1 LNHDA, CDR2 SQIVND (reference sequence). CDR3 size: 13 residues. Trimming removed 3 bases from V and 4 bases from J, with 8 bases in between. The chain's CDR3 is CASSIQGSDTQYF. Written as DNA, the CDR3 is TGTGCCAGTAGTATTCAGGGGTCAGATACGCAGTATTTT.